This T cell receptor beta chain was sequenced in a study of cytomegalovirus exposure and HLA in healthy donors. Across the study: Later analysis reported that the approximately 120 validation repertoires shared the platform of the approximately 670 first-cohort repertoires. Study results and caveats: TCR sequences were mostly rare, though some public TCRs occurred in many donors. The CMV antigen specificity of a few CMV-associated chains was confirmed through in vitro analysis. A classifier reportedly called cytomegalovirus status with high sensitivity and specificity.

Sequenced by immunoSEQ multiplex PCR; TCRdb stores in-frame clones only, minus some. The sample holds approximately 140,000 clones, around nine tenths seen once. In the case of this clone: Its matching antigen is unknown.

Sequencing was performed on PBMCs. The TCR sequence derives from a woman younger than 30 in good health and CMV-seropositive.

The CDR3 here is CAWSPPSPRTVVFQPQHF. The CDR3 coding sequence is TGTGCCTGGAGCCCACCCTCTCCTCGGACAGTCGTCTTTCAGCCCCAGCATTTT. J is TRBJ1-5 and V is TRBV30; D is possibly TRBD1 (6 bases). The length of the CDR3 is 18 residues. Trimming pared 3 bases from V and 6 bases from J, leaving 27 bases between. The germline V gene encodes CDR1 GTSNPN and CDR2 SVGIG (reference sequence).